This T cell receptor (beta chain) was sequenced during a study of blood T cell repertoires in COVID-19. As for the study in general: Acute and convalescent COVID-19 samples came from the United States, Italy and Spain. PBMCs, B-cell-depleted T cells, or T cells provided the cDNA or gDNA that made up the material.

V was cut by 4 bases and J by 3 bases, with 7 bases left in between. Looked up from germline, CDR1 is ENHRY and CDR2 is SYGVKD. The CDR3 spans 13 residues. Authors' methods: Counts of nucleated cells, estimated from reference gene primer amplification, were obtained. Measured with immunoSEQ multiplex PCR; TCRdb has only the in-frame clones, and not every one. The V and J calls and clone size are taken from that table; D and trimming were inferred from the DNA. The profile shows roughly 100,000 clones, approximately 91% of them singletons. V is TRBV10-3 and J is TRBJ1-5, with D perhaps matching TRBD1 (6 bases). Material: peripheral blood. The TCR comes from a man aged 18 to 29 with acute or convalescent COVID-19. This CDR3 reads CAISGDNNQPQHF. CDR3 nucleotide sequence: TGTGCCATCAGTGGGGACAACAATCAGCCCCAGCATTTT.